This T cell receptor (beta chain) came from a study of T cell responses to AZD1222 COVID-19 vaccine. Turning to the study itself: Whether given at about 4 or about 12 weeks, second doses were pooled.

V was pared by 1 base and J by 8 bases, with 7 bases of the junction left unmatched. Germline-derived CDR1 and CDR2 are MNHNS and SASEGT. The CDR3 runs 14 residues. Sequenced by immunoSEQ multiplex PCR; TCRdb stores in-frame clones only, minus some. The table lists 150,000 to 200,000 clones, roughly 90% of them singletons. The study, taken as a whole, reports: Females made up more of the donors, who were largely white British, and clonal diversity may have come out too low.

As concerns this clone: Its antigen is as yet unknown.

The chain is built from TRBV6-1 and TRBJ1-2; TRBD1 aligns across 7 bases. The sequencing here drew on peripheral blood, taken on day 0 of AZD1222 vaccination. The receptor was isolated from an adult in good health. DNA of the CDR3: TGTGCCAGCAGTGAAGGGAGGGGGCTGAGGGGCTACACCTTC. This translates into CASSEGRGLRGYTF.